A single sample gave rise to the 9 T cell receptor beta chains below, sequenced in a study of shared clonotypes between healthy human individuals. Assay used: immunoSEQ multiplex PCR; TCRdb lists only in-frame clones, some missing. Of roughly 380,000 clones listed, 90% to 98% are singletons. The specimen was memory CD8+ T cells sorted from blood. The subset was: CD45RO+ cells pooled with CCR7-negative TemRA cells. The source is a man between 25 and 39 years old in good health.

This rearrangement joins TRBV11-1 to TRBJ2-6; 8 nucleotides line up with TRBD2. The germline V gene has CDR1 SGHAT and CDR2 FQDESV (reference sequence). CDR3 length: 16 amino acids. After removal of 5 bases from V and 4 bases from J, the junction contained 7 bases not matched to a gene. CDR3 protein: CASSPGGGSGANVLTF. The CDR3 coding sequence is TGTGCCAGCAGCCCGGGGGGGGGCTCAGGGGCCAACGTCCTGACTTTC.

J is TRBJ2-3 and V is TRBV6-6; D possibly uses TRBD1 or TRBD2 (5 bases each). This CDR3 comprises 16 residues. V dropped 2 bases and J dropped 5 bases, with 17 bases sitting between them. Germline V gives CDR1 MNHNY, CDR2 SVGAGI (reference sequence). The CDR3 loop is CASSYDGTRGVDTQYF. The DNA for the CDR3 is TGTGCCAGCAGTTACGACGGGACCCGTGGTGTAGATACGCAGTATTTT.

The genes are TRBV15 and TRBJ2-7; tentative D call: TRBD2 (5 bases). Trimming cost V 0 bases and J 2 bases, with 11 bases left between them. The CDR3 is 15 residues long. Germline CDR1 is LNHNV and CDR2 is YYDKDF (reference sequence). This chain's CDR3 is CATSRDNSATYEQYF. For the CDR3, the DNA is TGTGCCACCAGCAGAGACAATAGCGCGACCTACGAGCAGTACTTC.

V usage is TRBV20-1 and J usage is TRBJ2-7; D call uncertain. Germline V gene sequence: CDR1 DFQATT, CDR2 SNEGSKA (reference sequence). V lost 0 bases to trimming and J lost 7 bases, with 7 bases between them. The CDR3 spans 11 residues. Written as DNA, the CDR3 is TGCAGTGCTAGAGACTTCAGGGAGCAGTACTTC. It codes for CSARDFREQYF.

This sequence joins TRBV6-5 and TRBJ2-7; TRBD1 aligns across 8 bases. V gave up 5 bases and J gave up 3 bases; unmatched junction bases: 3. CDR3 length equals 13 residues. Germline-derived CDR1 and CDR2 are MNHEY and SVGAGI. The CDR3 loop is CASSRQGFYEQYF. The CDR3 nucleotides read TGTGCCAGCAGTCGACAGGGGTTCTACGAGCAGTACTTC.

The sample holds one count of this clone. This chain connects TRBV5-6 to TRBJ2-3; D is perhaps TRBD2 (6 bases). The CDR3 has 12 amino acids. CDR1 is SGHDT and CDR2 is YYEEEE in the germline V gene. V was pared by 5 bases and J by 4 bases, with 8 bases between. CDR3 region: CASRREADTQYF. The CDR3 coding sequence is TGTGCCAGCAGAAGGGAGGCAGATACGCAGTATTTT.

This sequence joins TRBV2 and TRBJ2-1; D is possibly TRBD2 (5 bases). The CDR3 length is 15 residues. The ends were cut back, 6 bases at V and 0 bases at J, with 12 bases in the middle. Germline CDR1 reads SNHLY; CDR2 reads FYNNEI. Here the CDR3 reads CASSPWRSSYNEQFF. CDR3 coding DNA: TGTGCCAGCAGCCCCTGGAGGAGCTCCTACAATGAGCAGTTCTTC. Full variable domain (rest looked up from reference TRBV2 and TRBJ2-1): EPEVTQTPSHQVTQMGQEVILRCVPISNHLYFYWYRQILGQKVEFLVSFYNNEISEKSEIFDDQFSVERPDGSNFTLKIRSTKLEDSAMYFCASSPWRSSYNEQFFGPGTRLTVL.

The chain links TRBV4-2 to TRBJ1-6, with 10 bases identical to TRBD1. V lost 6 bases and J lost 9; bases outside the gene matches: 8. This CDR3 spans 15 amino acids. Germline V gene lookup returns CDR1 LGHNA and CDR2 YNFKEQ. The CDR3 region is CASSRQGARGSPLHF. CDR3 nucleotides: TGTGCCAGCAGTCGACAGGGGGCGCGGGGTTCACCCCTCCACTTT.

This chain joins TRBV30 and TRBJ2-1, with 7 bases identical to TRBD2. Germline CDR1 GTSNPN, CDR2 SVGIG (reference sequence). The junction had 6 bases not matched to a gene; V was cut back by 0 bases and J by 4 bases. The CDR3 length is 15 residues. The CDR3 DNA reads TGTGCCTGGAGTGTACTCGGGGGAGGGTACAATGAGCAGTTCTTC. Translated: CAWSVLGGGYNEQFF.